The entry that follows covers one T cell receptor (beta chain) sequence. The assay was run at deep level. Per the original methods: ImmunoSEQ yielded junction-only sequences lacking quality scores, so filtering differed. The repertoire was sequenced with immunoSEQ multiplex PCR; TCRdb's copy has only in-frame clones and lacks some. The V and J calls and clone size come from that table; D and trimming were worked out from the DNA. The sample consists of 2.3 million or so clones, just over 90% of them appearing once. The data derive from a study of shared clonotypes between healthy human individuals. Study-wide context: Per donor, CD8 memory used one plate, CD8 naive used two, CD4 memory used three and CD4 naive used three.

Germline values: CDR1 MNHEY, CDR2 SMNVEV (reference sequence). The CDR3 loop spans 15 amino acids. The germline V and J ends were trimmed by 6 bases and 2 bases, with 14 bases remaining between them. The source of this sequence is a man younger than 35 in good health. Some clones in this sample may be carry-over from other donors' samples. V and J are TRBV27 and TRBJ1-5; D is perhaps TRBD1 (6 bases). Sequenced: naive CD4+ T cells from PBMCs. Subset specified: CD45RA+ positively selected. The CDR3 loop is CASRDRHLGNQPQHF. Written as DNA, the CDR3 is TGTGCCAGCAGAGACAGGCACCTTGGCAATCAGCCCCAGCATTTT.